This T cell receptor beta chain was found in a study of regulatory T cells in long-lasting Graves disease. Overall study findings and caveats: Researchers reported studying only peripheral blood, not thyroid tissue. Persistent Graves' patients showed less TCR diversity than newly diagnosed patients showed.

Notes on this clonotype: The antigen is undetermined.

Time point indicated: newly diagnosed GD, antithyroid drugs for less than 3 months. RNA isolated from PBMCs was used to make the TCR library. V lost 2 bases and J 2 bases, leaving 17 bases between the germline ends. CDR1 and CDR2 from the germline V gene are LNHDA and SQIVND (reference sequence). The CDR3 runs 17 residues. Investigators prepared the TCR beta libraries by applying iRepertoire HTBI primers and Arm-PCR of CDR3 regions. One entry per CDR3 protein results from TCRdb running MiXCR on the multiplex PCR reads. The sample lists roughly 500,000 distinct CDR3 sequences, about 12% seen once, with more than 8% in the top ten. These data were likewise used in another study, on T cells in Graves' hyperthyroidism and ophthalmopathy. That source notes: Diagnosis of hyperthyroidism was new in patients aged 18 to 65, and its duration was under 2 months. Clinical symptoms, serum thyroxine and TRAb, thyroid ultrasound and orbital computed tomography together formed the diagnostic basis.

The receptor's source is a woman under 40 with Graves disease. The sample in question was peripheral blood mononuclear cells (PBMCs), obtained at new diagnosis, from a patient treated with antithyroid drugs. The chain employs TRBV19 and TRBJ2-3, with D possibly TRBD2 on 6 matching bases. In DNA, the CDR3 is TGTGCCAGTAGTATAAACGACCCGCGGGGTTACACAGATACGCAGTATTTT. As protein: CASSINDPRGYTDTQYF.